Reported below is one T cell receptor beta chain. Its specific antigen is unknown. No much larger clone is present one base from it, and per-base qualities are unavailable. Library method: the immunoSEQ multiplex PCR assay. TCRdb mirrors the immuneACCESS table, restricted to in-frame sequences. Some clones are absent from its copies; in checked studies, under half trace to an unresolved V gene, and the reason for the others is unknown. Present in this sample are about 50,000 clones, 90% to 97% of which were seen just once. The ten largest account for about 0.39% of the sample. These data come from a study of technical replicates of blood from several donors (dated by TCRdb to between 2016 and 2019). The trim is 5 bases for V and 0 bases for J, with a gap of 11 bases between the germline ends. CDR1 and CDR2 (MNHEY, SVGAGI) derive from the germline V gene. The CDR3 spans 15 residues, from the cysteine through the phenylalanine. The kept DNA is CDR3 alone, 45 bases in frame from the first base.

The sequence derives from a human donor in good health. The chain was built from TRBV6-5 and TRBJ2-1, with no D gene named confidently. The sequenced sample was T cells isolated from PBMCs. The encoded CDR3 is CASSILLSSYNEQFF. The DNA sequence is as follows: TGTGCCAGCAGTATACTATTGAGCTCCTACAATGAGCAGTTCTTC.